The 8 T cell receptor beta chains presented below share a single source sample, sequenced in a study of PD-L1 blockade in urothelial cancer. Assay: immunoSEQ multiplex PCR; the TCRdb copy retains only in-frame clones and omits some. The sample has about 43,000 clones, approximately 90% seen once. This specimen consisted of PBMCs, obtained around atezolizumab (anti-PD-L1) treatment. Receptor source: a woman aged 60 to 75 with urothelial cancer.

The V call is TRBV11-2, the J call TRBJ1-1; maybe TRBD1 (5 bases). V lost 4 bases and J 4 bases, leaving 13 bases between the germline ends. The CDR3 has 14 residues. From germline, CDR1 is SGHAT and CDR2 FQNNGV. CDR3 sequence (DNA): TGTGCCAGCAGCTGGGGGGGTGATGGCACTGAAGCTTTCTTT. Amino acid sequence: CASSWGGDGTEAFF. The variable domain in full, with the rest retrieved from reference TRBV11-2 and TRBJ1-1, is EAGVAQSPRYKIIEKRQSVAFWCNPISGHATLYWYQQILGQGPKLLIQFQNNGVVDDSQLPKDRFSAERLKGVDSTLKIQPAKLEDSAVYLCASSWGGDGTEAFFGQGTRLTVV.

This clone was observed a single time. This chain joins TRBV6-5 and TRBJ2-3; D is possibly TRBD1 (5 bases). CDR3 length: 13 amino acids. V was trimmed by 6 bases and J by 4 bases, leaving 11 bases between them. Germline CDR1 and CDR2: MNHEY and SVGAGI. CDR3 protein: CASSQKGPDTQYF. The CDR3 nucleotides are TGTGCCAGCAGCCAAAAGGGGCCAGATACGCAGTATTTT.

The DNA of the CDR3 is TGTGCCAGCAGTGAAGAGGGACAGGGATTCAATGAGCAGTTCTTC. Translated: CASSEEGQGFNEQFF. The rearrangement joins TRBV2 to TRBJ2-1; 9 bases map to TRBD1. The CDR3 is made up of 15 amino acids. V was pared by 1 base and J by 6 bases, with 4 bases of the junction left unmatched. The germline gives CDR1 SNHLY, CDR2 FYNNEI.

CDR3 coding DNA: TGTGCCAGCAGCTCCCGGGACTATGAAAAACTGTTTTTT. Its translation: CASSSRDYEKLFF. This chain links TRBV5-6 with TRBJ1-4; D might be TRBD1 (5 bases). The V gene lost 3 bases and the J gene lost 6 bases, with 9 bases spanning the gap. CDR1 is SGHDT, CDR2 YYEEEE, per germline. This CDR3 contains 13 residues.

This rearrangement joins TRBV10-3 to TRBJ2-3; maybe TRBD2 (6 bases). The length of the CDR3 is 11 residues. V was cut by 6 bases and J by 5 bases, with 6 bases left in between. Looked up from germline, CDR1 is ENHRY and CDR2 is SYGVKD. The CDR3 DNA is TGTGCCATCAGCGGGGGAGATACGCAGTATTTT. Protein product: CAISGGDTQYF.

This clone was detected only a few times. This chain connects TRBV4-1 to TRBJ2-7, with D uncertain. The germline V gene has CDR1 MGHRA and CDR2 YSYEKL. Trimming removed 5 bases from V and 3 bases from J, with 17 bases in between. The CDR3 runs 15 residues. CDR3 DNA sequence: TGCGCCAGCAGCACGCACCTCGCCCCAGACTACGAGCAGTACTTC. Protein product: CASSTHLAPDYEQYF.

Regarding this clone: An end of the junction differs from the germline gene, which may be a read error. The DNA for the CDR3 is TGTGCCAGCAGGGAAGATCTAGCGGGGTACAATGAGCAGTTCTTC. Protein: CASREDLAGYNEQFF. The V gene is TRBV6-1, the J gene TRBJ2-1; 9 bases are shared with TRBD2. CDR3 size: 15 residues. Per the germline V gene, CDR1 is MNHNS and CDR2 is SASEGT.

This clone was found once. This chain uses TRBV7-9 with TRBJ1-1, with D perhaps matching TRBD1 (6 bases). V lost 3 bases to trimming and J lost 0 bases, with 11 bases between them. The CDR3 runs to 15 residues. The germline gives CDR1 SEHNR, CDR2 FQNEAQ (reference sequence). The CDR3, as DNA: TGTGCCAGCAGCTTCCAGGGGTCGATGAACACTGAAGCTTTCTTT. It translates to CASSFQGSMNTEAFF.